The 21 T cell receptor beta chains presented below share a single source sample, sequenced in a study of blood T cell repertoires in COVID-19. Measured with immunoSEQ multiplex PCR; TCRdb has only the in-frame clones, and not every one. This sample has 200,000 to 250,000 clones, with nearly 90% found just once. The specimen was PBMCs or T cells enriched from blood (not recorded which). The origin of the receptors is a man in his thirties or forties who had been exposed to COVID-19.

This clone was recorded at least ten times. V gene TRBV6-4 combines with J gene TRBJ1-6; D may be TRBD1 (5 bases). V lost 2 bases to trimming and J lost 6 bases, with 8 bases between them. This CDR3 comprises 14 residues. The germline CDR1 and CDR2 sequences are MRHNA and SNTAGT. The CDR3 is CASSDRGGNSPLHF. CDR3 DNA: TGTGCCAGCAGTGACAGGGGAGGTAATTCACCCCTCCACTTT.

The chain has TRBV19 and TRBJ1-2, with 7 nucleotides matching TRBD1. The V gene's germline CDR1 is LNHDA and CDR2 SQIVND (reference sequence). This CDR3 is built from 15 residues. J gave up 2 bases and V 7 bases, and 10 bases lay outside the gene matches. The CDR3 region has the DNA TGTGCCAGTACCTACAGGGGCGAGAGAAACTATGGCTACACCTTC. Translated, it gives CASTYRGERNYGYTF.

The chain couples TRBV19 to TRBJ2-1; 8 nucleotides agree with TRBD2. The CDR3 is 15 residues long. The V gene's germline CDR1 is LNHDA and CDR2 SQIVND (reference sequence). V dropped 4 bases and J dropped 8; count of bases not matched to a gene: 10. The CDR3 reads CASSRERGLGDEQFF. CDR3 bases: TGTGCCAGTAGTAGAGAGCGGGGGTTAGGTGATGAGCAGTTCTTC.

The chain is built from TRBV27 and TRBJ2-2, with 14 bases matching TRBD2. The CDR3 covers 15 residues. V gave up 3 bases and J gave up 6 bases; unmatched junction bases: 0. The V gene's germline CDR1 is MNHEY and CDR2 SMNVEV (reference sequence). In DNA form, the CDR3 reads TGTGCCAGCAGTTTGACTAGCGGGGGGGCCGGGGAGCTGTTTTTT. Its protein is CASSLTSGGAGELFF.

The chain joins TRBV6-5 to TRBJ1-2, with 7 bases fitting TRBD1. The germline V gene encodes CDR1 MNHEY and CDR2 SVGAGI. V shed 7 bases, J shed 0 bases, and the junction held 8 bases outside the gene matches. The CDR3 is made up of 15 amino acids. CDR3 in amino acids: CASKKGQTTNYGYTF. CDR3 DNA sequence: TGTGCCAGCAAGAAGGGACAGACAACTAACTATGGCTACACCTTC.

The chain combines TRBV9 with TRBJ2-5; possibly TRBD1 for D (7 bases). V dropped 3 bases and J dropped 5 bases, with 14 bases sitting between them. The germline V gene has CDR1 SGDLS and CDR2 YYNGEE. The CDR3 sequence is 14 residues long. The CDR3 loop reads CASSGRDSRETQYF. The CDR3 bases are TGTGCCAGCAGCGGGAGGGACAGCAGGGAGACCCAGTACTTC.

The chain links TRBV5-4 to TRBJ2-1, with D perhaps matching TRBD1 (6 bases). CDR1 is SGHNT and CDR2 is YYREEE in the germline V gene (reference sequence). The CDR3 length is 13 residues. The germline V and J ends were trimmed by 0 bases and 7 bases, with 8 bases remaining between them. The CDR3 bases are TGTGCCAGCAGCTTGGCAAGGGGGAATGAGCAGTTCTTC. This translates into CASSLARGNEQFF.

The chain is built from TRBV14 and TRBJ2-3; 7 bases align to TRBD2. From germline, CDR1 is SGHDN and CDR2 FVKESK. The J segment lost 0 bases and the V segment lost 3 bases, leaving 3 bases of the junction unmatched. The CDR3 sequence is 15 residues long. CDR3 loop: CASSHRTSSTDTQYF. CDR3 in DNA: TGTGCCAGCAGCCACCGGACTAGTAGCACAGATACGCAGTATTTT.

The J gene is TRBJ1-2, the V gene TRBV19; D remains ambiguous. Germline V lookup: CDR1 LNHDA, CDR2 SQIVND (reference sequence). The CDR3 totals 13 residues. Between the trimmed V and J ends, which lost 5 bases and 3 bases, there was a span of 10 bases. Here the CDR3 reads CASSYSPYYGYTF. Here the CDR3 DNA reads TGTGCCAGTAGTTATAGTCCTTACTATGGCTACACCTTC.

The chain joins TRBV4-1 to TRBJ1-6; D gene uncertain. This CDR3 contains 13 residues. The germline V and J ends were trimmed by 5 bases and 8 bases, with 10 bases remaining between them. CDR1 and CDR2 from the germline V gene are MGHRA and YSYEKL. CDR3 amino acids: CASSSREDSPLHF. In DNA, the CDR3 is TGCGCCAGCAGCTCCCGGGAGGATTCACCCCTCCACTTT.

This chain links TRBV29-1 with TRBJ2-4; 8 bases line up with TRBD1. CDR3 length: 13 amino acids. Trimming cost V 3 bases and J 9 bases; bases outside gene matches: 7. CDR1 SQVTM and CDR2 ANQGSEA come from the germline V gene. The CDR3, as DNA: TGCAGCGTTGATTTACAGGGGGGTCCCATTCAGTACTTC. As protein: CSVDLQGGPIQYF. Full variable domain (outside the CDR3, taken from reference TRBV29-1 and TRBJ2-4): SAVISQKPSRDICQRGTSLTIQCQVDSQVTMMFWYRQQPGQSLTLIATANQGSEATYESGFVIDKFPISRPNLTFSTLTVSNMSPEDSSIYLCSVDLQGGPIQYFGAGTRLSVL.

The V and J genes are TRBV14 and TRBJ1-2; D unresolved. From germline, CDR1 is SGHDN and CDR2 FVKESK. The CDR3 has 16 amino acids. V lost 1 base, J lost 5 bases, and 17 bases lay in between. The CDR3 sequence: CASSQGHHASWYGYTF. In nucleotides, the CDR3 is TGTGCCAGCAGCCAAGGACACCATGCCTCATGGTATGGCTACACCTTC.

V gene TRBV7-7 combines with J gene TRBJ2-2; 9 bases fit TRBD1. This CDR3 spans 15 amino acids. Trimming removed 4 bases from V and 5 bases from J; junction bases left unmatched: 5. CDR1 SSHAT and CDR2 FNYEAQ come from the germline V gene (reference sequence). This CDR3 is CASSWGQGGTGELFF. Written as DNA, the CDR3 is TGTGCCAGCAGCTGGGGACAGGGAGGTACCGGGGAGCTGTTTTTT.

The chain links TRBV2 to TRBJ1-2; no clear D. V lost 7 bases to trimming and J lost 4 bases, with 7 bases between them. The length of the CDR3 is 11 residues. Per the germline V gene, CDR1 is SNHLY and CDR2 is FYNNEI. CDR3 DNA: TGTGCCAGCACCCCAGGCTATGGCTACACCTTC. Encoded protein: CASTPGYGYTF.

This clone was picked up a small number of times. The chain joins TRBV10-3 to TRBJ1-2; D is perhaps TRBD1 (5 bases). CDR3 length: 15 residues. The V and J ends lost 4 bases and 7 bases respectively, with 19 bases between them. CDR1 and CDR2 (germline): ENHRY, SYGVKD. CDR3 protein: CAISGNNGASFGYTF. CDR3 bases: TGTGCCATCAGTGGGAATAATGGGGCGAGTTTTGGCTACACCTTC.

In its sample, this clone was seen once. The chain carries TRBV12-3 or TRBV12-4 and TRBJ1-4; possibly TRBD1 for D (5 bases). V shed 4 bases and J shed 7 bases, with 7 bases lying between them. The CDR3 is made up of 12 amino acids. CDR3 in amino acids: CASSSQGEKLFF. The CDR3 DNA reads TGTGCCAGCAGTTCCCAGGGTGAAAAACTGTTTTTT.

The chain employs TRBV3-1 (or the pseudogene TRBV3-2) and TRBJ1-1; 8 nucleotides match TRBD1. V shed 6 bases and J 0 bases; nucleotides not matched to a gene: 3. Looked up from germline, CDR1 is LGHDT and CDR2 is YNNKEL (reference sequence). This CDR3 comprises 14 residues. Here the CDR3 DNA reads TGTGCCAGCAGACTGACAGGGGTGAACACTGAAGCTTTCTTT. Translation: CASRLTGVNTEAFF.

CDR3 DNA: TGTGCCAGTACGAACAGGGGTCTCACTGAAGCTTTCTTT. Translation: CASTNRGLTEAFF. The rearrangement uses TRBV19 and TRBJ1-1, with 7 bases fitting TRBD1. Unmatched junction bases numbered 6, after V lost 7 bases and J lost 4 bases. CDR3 length equals 13 residues. Germline CDR1 and CDR2: LNHDA and SQIVND (reference sequence).

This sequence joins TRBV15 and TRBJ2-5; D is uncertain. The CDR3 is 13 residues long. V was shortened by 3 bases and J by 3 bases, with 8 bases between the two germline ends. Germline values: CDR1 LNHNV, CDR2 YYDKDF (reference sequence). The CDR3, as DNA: TGTGCCACCAGCAGGTCCCAGGAAGAGACCCAGTACTTC. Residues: CATSRSQEETQYF.

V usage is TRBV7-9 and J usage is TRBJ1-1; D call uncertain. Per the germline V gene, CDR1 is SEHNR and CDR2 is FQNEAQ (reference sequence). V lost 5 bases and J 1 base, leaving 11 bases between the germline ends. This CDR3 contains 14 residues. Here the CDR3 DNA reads TGTGCCAGCAGCCCTTGGACTGGGAACACTGAAGCTTTCTTT. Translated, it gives CASSPWTGNTEAFF.

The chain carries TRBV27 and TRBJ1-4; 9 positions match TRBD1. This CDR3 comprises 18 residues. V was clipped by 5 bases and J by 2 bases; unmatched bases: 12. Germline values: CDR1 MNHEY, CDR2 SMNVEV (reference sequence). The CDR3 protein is CASSGTGRIWGTNEKLFF. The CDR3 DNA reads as TGTGCCAGCAGTGGGACAGGGAGGATTTGGGGCACTAATGAAAAACTGTTTTTT. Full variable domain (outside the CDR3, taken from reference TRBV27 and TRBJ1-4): EAQVTQNPRYLITVTGKKLTVTCSQNMNHEYMSWYRQDPGLGLRQIYYSMNVEVTDKGDVPEGYKVSRKEKRNFPLILESPSPNQTSLYFCASSGTGRIWGTNEKLFFGSGTQLSVL.